Given below is one T cell receptor (beta chain) in context. Original handling: Amplifying reference gene primers gave estimates of nucleated cell counts. Clones were sequenced by immunoSEQ multiplex PCR, and TCRdb holds only the in-frame ones, with some missing. D and trimming were read from the DNA, whereas the V and J calls and clone size are those reported in that table. Of a few hundred thousand clones detected, about 89% appear once; the ten largest clones hold 0.9% to 1%. This sample was taken from a study of blood T cell repertoires in COVID-19. Study in general: Spain, Italy and the United States supplied samples that represented acute and convalescent COVID-19. PBMCs, B-cell-depleted T cells, or T cells provided the cDNA or gDNA that made up the material.

The receptor comes from a woman aged 40 to 55 who had recovered from COVID-19. The sample was peripheral blood.

The CDR3 nucleotides are TGTGCCAGCAGGGTATCAACAGGGGACCCCGGGGAGCTGTTTTTT. This encodes CASRVSTGDPGELFF. The V call is TRBV6-5, the J call TRBJ2-2; 7 positions agree with TRBD1. J lost 6 bases, V lost 6 bases, and 10 bases had no gene match. The CDR3 is 15 amino acids. CDR1 is MNHEY, CDR2 SVGAGI, per germline.